This passage covers 22 T cell receptor beta chains from one sample sequenced in a study of blood T cell repertoires in COVID-19. Only in-frame clones appear in the TCRdb table, and some are missing; sequencing was by immunoSEQ multiplex PCR. The table records approximately 72,000 clones, roughly nine tenths of them present only once. Material: peripheral blood. The receptors originated from a woman in her fifties or sixties with acute or convalescent COVID-19.

This chain links TRBV19 with TRBJ2-7; weak D call: TRBD1 (6 bases). The CDR3 sequence is 14 residues long. Germline loops: CDR1 LNHDA, CDR2 SQIVND (reference sequence). Trimming took off 8 bases at V and 1 base at J, with 15 bases between the two ends. The CDR3 DNA follows: TGTGCCAGTTCCTCTTGGGACAAGTCCTACGAGCAGTACTTC. This sequence encodes CASSSWDKSYEQYF.

The J gene is TRBJ2-3, the V gene TRBV5-1; a possible D gene is TRBD2 (6 bases). The CDR3 is made up of 14 amino acids. The germline V gene encodes CDR1 SGHRS and CDR2 YFSETQ. V was shortened by 1 base and J by 5 bases, with 11 bases between the two germline ends. The CDR3 DNA is TGCGCCAGCAGCTTGCCCGGGAGTGGAGATACGCAGTATTTT. This gives the protein CASSLPGSGDTQYF.

This chain links TRBV28 with TRBJ2-7; 9 bases line up with TRBD1. CDR1 is MDHEN, CDR2 SYDVKM, per germline. The CDR3 is 15 residues long. V lost 6 bases, J lost 5 bases, and 11 bases stayed unmatched. CDR3 loop: CASRGLRDRVDEQYF. The CDR3 DNA follows: TGTGCCAGCAGGGGCTTACGGGACAGGGTGGACGAGCAGTACTTC.

The chain is built from TRBV23-1 and TRBJ2-3; D uncertain. TRBV23-1 is labeled an ORF, and its function is uncertain. The CDR3 spans 13 residues. Trimming took 0 bases from V and 7 from J, leaving 8 bases between them. The CDR3 bases are TGCGCCAGCAGTCAATCCAAACAGAATACGCAGTATTTT. It is translated as CASSQSKQNTQYF.

The V call is TRBV9, the J call TRBJ1-5; tentatively, D is TRBD1 (6 bases). Per the germline V gene, CDR1 is SGDLS and CDR2 is YYNGEE. V was trimmed by 3 bases and J by 8 bases, leaving 15 bases between them. The CDR3 is 14 amino acids. CDR3 sequence reads: CASSARGSYEPQHF. In DNA form, the CDR3 reads TGTGCCAGCAGCGCCAGGGGAAGCTACGAGCCCCAGCATTTT.

The chain uses TRBV5-8 and TRBJ1-2, with D possibly matching TRBD1 (6 bases). The V end was cut by 2 bases, the J end by 2 bases, with 7 bases between. The CDR3 totals 13 residues. Looked up from germline, CDR1 is SGHTS and CDR2 is YDEGEE. CDR3 protein: CASSFQGNYGYTF. The DNA for the CDR3 is TGTGCCAGCAGCTTCCAGGGGAACTATGGCTACACCTTC.

The V call is TRBV18, the J call TRBJ1-2; 9 bases align to TRBD1. The CDR3 is 13 residues long. V lost 6 bases and J lost 6; bases outside the gene matches: 5. Germline V gene sequence: CDR1 KGHSH, CDR2 LQKENI. CDR3 in amino acids: CASSLDRGNGYTF. CDR3 nucleotide sequence: TGTGCCAGCTCCCTTGACAGGGGGAATGGCTACACCTTC.

The J gene is TRBJ1-2, the V gene TRBV5-1; the match to TRBD1 covers 7 bases. Trimming at V came to 3 bases and at J to 3 bases, leaving 2 bases not matched to a gene. The CDR3 extends over 13 amino acids. Germline CDR1 reads SGHRS; CDR2 reads YFSETQ. For the CDR3, the DNA is TGCGCCAGCAGCTCAACAGGGGACTATGGCTACACCTTC. Translating gives CASSSTGDYGYTF.

The chain couples TRBV7-8 to TRBJ1-1; unclear D gene. In germline, CDR1 is SGHVS, CDR2 FQNEAQ. Between the trimmed V and J ends, which lost 4 bases and 0 bases, there was a span of 12 bases. There are 15 residues in the CDR3. The chain's CDR3 is CASSSDRVLNTEAFF. The CDR3 DNA reads TGTGCCAGCAGCTCAGATCGGGTCCTGAACACTGAAGCTTTCTTT.

This sequence joins TRBV29-1 and TRBJ1-1; D is undetermined. Trimming cost V 0 bases and J 4 bases, with 12 bases left between them. Germline values: CDR1 SQVTM, CDR2 ANQGSEA. This CDR3 has 14 residues. This CDR3 reads CSVEDRGLGTEAFF. Written as DNA, the CDR3 is TGCAGCGTTGAAGATCGAGGCCTGGGCACTGAAGCTTTCTTT.

The V and J genes are TRBV5-1 and TRBJ2-1; 7 bases align to TRBD2. Trimming removed 4 bases from V and 0 bases from J; junction bases left unmatched: 4. CDR1 is SGHRS and CDR2 is YFSETQ in the germline V gene. CDR3 length: 15 amino acids. In DNA form, the CDR3 reads TGCGCCAGCAGCCCTGTAGCGGGCTCCTACAATGAGCAGTTCTTC. Residues: CASSPVAGSYNEQFF.

The chain has TRBV5-6 and TRBJ1-3; weak D call: TRBD1 (5 bases). The V end lost 2 bases, the J end lost 0 bases, and 12 bases lay between the germline ends. The CDR3 is 16 residues long. CDR1 SGHDT and CDR2 YYEEEE come from the germline V gene. CDR3 amino acids: CASSFRAGPSGNTIYF. The DNA for the CDR3 is TGTGCCAGCAGCTTCAGGGCAGGTCCCTCTGGAAACACCATATATTTT.

The genes are TRBV5-8 and TRBJ1-6; D ambiguous. Germline V gene lookup returns CDR1 SGHTS and CDR2 YDEGEE. Trimming took 7 bases from V and 1 from J, leaving 6 bases between them. This CDR3 has 13 residues. The CDR3 bases are TGTGCCAGCCGACAATCCTATAATTCACCCCTCCACTTT. Translation: CASRQSYNSPLHF.

The chain employs TRBV11-3 and TRBJ2-1; TRBD1 matches 7 bases. This CDR3 region has 14 residues. The trim removed 5 bases at V and 10 bases at J, leaving 11 bases unmatched. Germline CDR1 and CDR2: SGHNT and YENEEA. CDR3 sequence reads: CASSPRDREAEQFF. Here the CDR3 DNA reads TGTGCCAGCAGCCCACGGGACAGAGAAGCGGAGCAGTTCTTC.

This clone was picked up one time. The chain is built from TRBV5-4 and TRBJ2-7, with D perhaps matching TRBD2 (6 bases). CDR1 SGHNT and CDR2 YYREEE come from the germline V gene (reference sequence). Deletions cut 0 bases from V and 2 bases from J, with 9 bases between. The CDR3 covers 14 residues. Here the CDR3 reads CASSLEPGAYEQYF. The CDR3 DNA reads as TGTGCCAGCAGCTTGGAGCCGGGGGCCTACGAGCAGTACTTC.

The chain links TRBV7-6 to TRBJ1-3, with a tentative D call TRBD1 (5 bases). V was cut by 4 bases and J by 0 bases, with 13 bases left in between. The length of the CDR3 is 16 residues. Germline CDR1 SGHVS, CDR2 FNYEAQ. The CDR3 protein is CASSSRMGLSGNTIYF. The CDR3 DNA follows: TGTGCCAGCAGCTCCCGGATGGGACTCTCTGGAAACACCATATATTTT.

The chain combines TRBV27 with TRBJ2-3; perhaps TRBD2 as D (6 bases). Looked up from germline, CDR1 is MNHEY and CDR2 is SMNVEV (reference sequence). This CDR3 contains 17 residues. Trimming pared 0 bases from V and 4 bases from J, leaving 17 bases between. CDR3 residues: CASSLSSRGGLPDTQYF. Written as DNA, the CDR3 is TGTGCCAGCAGTTTATCAAGCCGTGGAGGGCTGCCAGATACGCAGTATTTT.

The genes are TRBV7-9 and TRBJ2-7, with D possibly matching TRBD2 (5 bases). The CDR3 consists of 14 residues. The V gene's germline CDR1 is SEHNR and CDR2 FQNEAQ (reference sequence). The ends were cut back, 2 bases at V and 3 bases at J, with 11 bases in the middle. In nucleotides, the CDR3 is TGTGCCAGCAGCTTATGGGGAGATATCTACGAGCAGTACTTC. This gives the protein CASSLWGDIYEQYF.

J is TRBJ1-5 and V is TRBV18; D remains ambiguous. V lost 4 bases and J lost 4, with 8 bases in between. Germline assignment: CDR1 KGHSH and CDR2 LQKENI. This CDR3 contains 13 residues. In DNA form, the CDR3 reads TGTGCCAGCTCACTAGGGAGTAATCAGCCCCAGCATTTT. Amino acid sequence: CASSLGSNQPQHF.

J is TRBJ1-5 and V is TRBV6-1, with 9 nucleotides matching TRBD1. V lost 4 bases to trimming and J lost 4 bases; unmatched junction nucleotides: 8. The CDR3 is 16 residues long. Germline CDR1 is MNHNS and CDR2 is SASEGT. The CDR3: CASSVPGTGINQPQHF. As DNA, the CDR3 is TGTGCCAGCAGTGTCCCCGGGACAGGGATTAATCAGCCCCAGCATTTT.

V is TRBV4-1 and J is TRBJ2-1, with D possibly being TRBD1 (6 bases). From germline, CDR1 is MGHRA and CDR2 YSYEKL. Trimming removed 4 bases from V and 3 bases from J, with 16 bases in between. This CDR3 comprises 16 residues. This chain's CDR3 is CASSPKGDPGYNEQFF. DNA for the CDR3: TGCGCCAGCAGCCCGAAGGGGGACCCTGGCTACAATGAGCAGTTCTTC.

V is TRBV30 and J is TRBJ2-1; weak D call: TRBD2 (7 bases). The germline V gene encodes CDR1 GTSNPN and CDR2 SVGIG (reference sequence). The CDR3 loop spans 11 amino acids. Trimming cost V 5 bases and J 8 bases, with 10 bases left between them. The CDR3 loop reads CAWEGGDEQFF. The DNA for the CDR3 is TGTGCCTGGGAAGGGGGGGATGAGCAGTTCTTC. Full variable domain (missing parts from reference TRBV30 and TRBJ2-1): SQTIHQWPATLVQPVGSPLSLECTVEGTSNPNLYWYRQAAGRGLQLLFYSVGIGQISSEVPQNLSASRPQDRQFILSSKKLLLSDSGFYLCAWEGGDEQFFGPGTRLTVL.